This T cell receptor (beta chain) was sequenced for a study of T cell responses to AZD1222 COVID-19 vaccine. Losses at the gene ends were 6 bases for V and 2 bases for J; bases not matched to a gene: 6. The CDR3 totals 14 residues. CDR1 and CDR2 (germline): SNHLY, FYNNEI. The table came from immunoSEQ multiplex PCR; TCRdb's copy has only in-frame clones and leaves some out. The data hold about 120,000 clones, with around 90% observed a single time. This material consisted of peripheral blood, taken 28 days after the second AZD1222 dose. This receptor was obtained from an adult who received the AZD1222 COVID-19 vaccine. The chain employs TRBV2 and TRBJ1-2; 7 bases match TRBD1. The CDR3 spells CASRTGTANYGYTF. CDR3 DNA sequence: TGTGCCAGCAGGACCGGGACAGCCAACTATGGCTACACCTTC.